The sequence of this T cell receptor (beta chain) was determined in a study of naive and memory T cell subsets. This clonotype appeared many times. RNA was extracted from approximately 2.4 ml of whole blood of healthy adults. Alpha and beta constant region primers primed reverse transcription for blood and skin samples. Ligated cDNA underwent four rounds of PCR with nested alpha and beta constant region primers and SP2. Each CDR3 protein is one row after TCRdb ran MiXCR on the 5' RACE reads. This sample has about 22,000 distinct CDR3 sequences, with around 4.2% found just once. The sequence was obtained from a male donor in good health.

The CDR3 nucleotides are TGCGCCAGCAGCCAAGCGGTGCCTCCTCCTGACGGGGAGCTGTTTTTT. Translation gives CASSQAVPPPDGELFF. The chain joins TRBV4-1 to TRBJ2-2; D not certain. V shed 1 base and J shed 7 bases, with 16 bases lying between them. Germline loops: CDR1 MGHRA, CDR2 YSYEKL. There are 16 residues in the CDR3.